Each of the 24 T cell receptor beta chains below was sequenced from the same sample in a study of blood T cell repertoires in COVID-19. Clones were read by immunoSEQ multiplex PCR, and TCRdb kept only the in-frame ones, dropping some. The table records 55,000 to 75,000 clones, around 79% of them present only once. Sample: peripheral blood. All receptors come from a man in his fifties or sixties with acute or convalescent COVID-19.

V and J are TRBV5-1 and TRBJ2-3, with D hard to call. Between the trimmed V and J ends, which lost 1 base and 2 bases, there was a span of 5 bases. The CDR3 totals 13 residues. Per germline, CDR1 SGHRS and CDR2 YFSETQ. The DNA of the CDR3 is TGCGCCAGCAGCTTGAGCACCACAGATACGCAGTATTTT. This translates into CASSLSTTDTQYF. Full variable domain (remainder filled in from reference TRBV5-1 and TRBJ2-3): KAGVTQTPRYLIKTRGQQVTLSCSPISGHRSVSWYQQTPGQGLQFLFEYFSETQRNKGNFPGRFSGRQFSNSRSEMNVSTLELGDSALYLCASSLSTTDTQYFGPGTRLTVL.

This clone was seen at least ten times. The chain recombines TRBV5-1 with TRBJ1-1; D ambiguous. Germline values: CDR1 SGHRS, CDR2 YFSETQ. There are 12 residues in the CDR3. The V end lost 2 bases, the J end lost 8 bases, and 10 bases lay between the germline ends. CDR3 in DNA: TGCGCCAGCAGCTTATCCAGGAGGGAAGCTTTCTTT. Protein: CASSLSRREAFF.

The chain combines TRBV10-3 with TRBJ1-5; 9 bases are a match to TRBD1. CDR1 and CDR2 from the germline V gene are ENHRY and SYGVKD. The CDR3 has 15 amino acids. V gave up 0 bases and J gave up 4 bases; unmatched junction bases: 1. The CDR3 loop reads CAISESGTGNQPQHF. The CDR3, as DNA: TGTGCCATCAGTGAGTCTGGGACAGGGAATCAGCCCCAGCATTTT.

The rearrangement joins TRBV10-3 to TRBJ1-4; no definite D call. V lost 2 bases to trimming and J lost 4 bases, with 8 bases between them. CDR3 length equals 14 residues. Germline CDR1 and CDR2: ENHRY and SYGVKD. The chain's CDR3 is CAISEGRYNEKLFF. In DNA form, the CDR3 reads TGTGCCATCAGTGAGGGCAGATATAATGAAAAACTGTTTTTT.

The chain uses TRBV21-1 and TRBJ2-7; the table's D call, TRBD1, was not checked against the DNA. TRBV21-1 is listed as a pseudogene. CDR3 length equals 14 residues. The CDR3 is CASGPGQGFYEQYF. The DNA for the CDR3 is TGTGCCAGCGGACCGGGACAGGGTTTTTACGAGCAGTACTTC.

The gene calls are TRBV9 and TRBJ2-5, with 9 bases that match TRBD1. CDR1 and CDR2 (germline): SGDLS, YYNGEE. The CDR3 consists of 14 residues. J was trimmed by 5 bases and V by 3 bases; bases with no gene match: 5. The CDR3 here is CASSAGQGRETQYF. CDR3 DNA: TGTGCCAGCAGCGCCGGACAGGGGCGGGAGACCCAGTACTTC.

This clone has only one observation. The genes are TRBV28 and TRBJ1-1, with D perhaps TRBD1 (5 bases). The CDR3 is 13 residues long. Germline loops: CDR1 MDHEN, CDR2 SYDVKM. V lost 0 bases and J lost 5, with 7 bases in between. The CDR3 here is CASSLWGGTEAFF. The CDR3 region has the DNA TGTGCCAGCAGTTTATGGGGGGGGACTGAAGCTTTCTTT. The whole variable domain, filled in from reference TRBV28 and TRBJ1-1, reads DVKVTQSSRYLVKRTGEKVFLECVQDMDHENMFWYRQDPGLGLRLIYFSYDVKMKEKGDIPEGYSVSREKKERFSLILESASTNQTSMYLCASSLWGGTEAFFGQGTRLTVV.

V gene TRBV30 combines with J gene TRBJ1-4, with D possibly being TRBD1 (5 bases). V lost 2 bases and J lost 6, with 13 bases in between. Per the germline V gene, CDR1 is GTSNPN and CDR2 is SVGIG (reference sequence). The CDR3 sequence is 14 residues long. CDR3 coding DNA: TGTGCCTGGAGTCCAGGGCAGACCCATGAAAAACTGTTTTTT. Residues: CAWSPGQTHEKLFF.

The chain has TRBV6-4 and TRBJ2-7; 7 positions match TRBD2. Germline V lookup: CDR1 MRHNA, CDR2 SNTAGT. The CDR3 loop spans 16 amino acids. After removal of 2 bases from V and 4 bases from J, the junction contained 11 bases not matched to a gene. CDR3 in amino acids: CASSDPVWAGVYEQYF. CDR3 nucleotide sequence: TGTGCCAGCAGTGACCCCGTATGGGCGGGAGTATACGAGCAGTACTTC.

The rearrangement joins TRBV6-5 to TRBJ1-3; maybe TRBD1 (5 bases). Trimming took 4 bases from V and 2 from J, leaving 12 bases between them. Germline V gene sequence: CDR1 MNHEY, CDR2 SVGAGI. The CDR3 totals 15 residues. The CDR3 loop reads CASSFRELTGNTIYF. CDR3 sequence (DNA): TGTGCCAGCAGTTTCAGGGAACTTACTGGAAACACCATATATTTT.

The chain uses TRBV6-6 and TRBJ2-6, with 7 bases identical to TRBD1. CDR3 length: 19 residues. Germline V gene data show CDR1 as MNHNY and CDR2 as SVGAGI (reference sequence). V gave up 5 bases and J gave up 0 bases; unmatched junction bases: 13. CDR3 coding DNA: TGTGCCAGCAGTCAGCCATGGGACAGTCTTCACTCTGGGGCCAACGTCCTGACTTTC. The encoded protein is CASSQPWDSLHSGANVLTF.

V gene TRBV11-3 combines with J gene TRBJ1-1; D call uncertain. This CDR3 comprises 14 residues. The ends were cut back, 0 bases at V and 1 base at J, with 6 bases in the middle. Germline CDR1 reads SGHNT; CDR2 reads YENEEA. The CDR3 bases are TGTGCCAGCAGCTTAGATGGGCAGAACACTGAAGCTTTCTTT. This sequence encodes CASSLDGQNTEAFF.

The rearrangement uses TRBV6-5 and TRBJ2-3, with D unclear. CDR1 and CDR2 from the germline V gene are MNHEY and SVGAGI. CDR3 length: 12 residues. V lost 7 bases and J 5 bases, leaving 10 bases between the germline ends. CDR3 nucleotide sequence: TGTGCCAGCACCTTAACGCGAGATACGCAGTATTTT. It specifies CASTLTRDTQYF.

V and J are TRBV3-1 (or the pseudogene TRBV3-2) and TRBJ2-5; D is undetermined. Germline values: CDR1 LGHDT, CDR2 YNNKEL (reference sequence). The germline V and J ends were trimmed by 4 bases and 0 bases, with 3 bases remaining between them. The CDR3 sequence is 12 residues long. The CDR3 loop is CASSPYQETQYF. CDR3 coding DNA: TGTGCCAGCAGCCCGTACCAAGAGACCCAGTACTTC.

The genes are TRBV10-3 and TRBJ1-2; D perhaps matches TRBD1 (5 bases). Germline assignment: CDR1 ENHRY and CDR2 SYGVKD. The ends were cut back, 4 bases at V and 4 bases at J, with 16 bases in the middle. There are 15 residues in the CDR3. CDR3 amino acids: CAISVQNLGGYGYTF. In DNA form, the CDR3 reads TGTGCCATCAGTGTCCAAAACTTGGGGGGCTATGGCTACACCTTC.

The V call is TRBV11-3, the J call TRBJ2-3; TRBD2 might be the D (5 bases). This CDR3 contains 17 residues. V lost 0 bases, J lost 3 bases, and 16 bases lay in between. Germline V lookup: CDR1 SGHNT, CDR2 YENEEA. The CDR3 reads CASSLDTGWGRTDTQYF. Written as DNA, the CDR3 is TGTGCCAGCAGCTTAGACACGGGATGGGGTCGGACAGATACGCAGTATTTT.

J is TRBJ2-1 and V is TRBV7-9, with 8 nucleotides matching TRBD2. The CDR3 extends over 15 amino acids. CDR1 SEHNR and CDR2 FQNEAQ come from the germline V gene (reference sequence). J was trimmed by 9 bases and V by 3 bases; bases with no gene match: 10. The CDR3 DNA follows: TGTGCCAGCAGCTTTACGGGGACTAGTACCGCTGAGCAGTTCTTC. It yields the protein CASSFTGTSTAEQFF. Filled out from reference TRBV7-9 and TRBJ2-1, the complete variable domain reads DTGVSQNPRHKITKRGQNVTFRCDPISEHNRLYWYRQTLGQGPEFLTYFQNEAQLEKSRLLSDRFSAERPKGSFSTLEIQRTEQGDSAMYLCASSFTGTSTAEQFFGPGTRLTVL.

J is TRBJ1-1 and V is TRBV28, with D perhaps matching TRBD1 (5 bases). Germline V gene data show CDR1 as MDHEN and CDR2 as SYDVKM. There are 13 residues in the CDR3. V was cut by 6 bases and J by 7 bases, with 15 bases left in between. The CDR3 bases are TGTGCCAGCAGCCCTGACAGCTACCGTGAAGCTTTCTTT. Translated, it gives CASSPDSYREAFF. Filled out from reference TRBV28 and TRBJ1-1, the complete variable domain reads DVKVTQSSRYLVKRTGEKVFLECVQDMDHENMFWYRQDPGLGLRLIYFSYDVKMKEKGDIPEGYSVSREKKERFSLILESASTNQTSMYLCASSPDSYREAFFGQGTRLTVV.

This clone has a count of ten or more. The genes are TRBV7-9 and TRBJ1-2; 11 bases align to TRBD1. With 1 base clipped from V and 7 bases from J, the junction kept 8 bases outside the gene matches. Germline CDR1 reads SEHNR; CDR2 reads FQNEAQ (reference sequence). The CDR3 loop spans 16 amino acids. Here the CDR3 reads CASSLGAGQGAGGYTF. CDR3 coding DNA: TGTGCCAGCAGCTTAGGGGCAGGACAGGGGGCCGGTGGCTACACCTTC.

For this clone: The sample contains more than one DNA sequence encoding this CDR3. The chain employs TRBV6-4 and TRBJ2-2, with 12 bases matching TRBD2. The CDR3 totals 15 residues. Germline CDR1 and CDR2: MRHNA and SNTAGT. The J segment lost 8 bases and the V segment lost 6 bases, leaving 7 bases of the junction unmatched. As DNA, the CDR3 is TGTGCCAGCAGAATGACTAGCGGGAGTTCTGGGGAGCTGTTTTTT. Residues: CASRMTSGSSGELFF.

The genes are TRBV3-1 (or the pseudogene TRBV3-2) and TRBJ1-2; 10 bases match TRBD1. Trimming cost V 1 base and J 8 bases; bases outside gene matches: 4. Germline CDR1 and CDR2: LGHDT and YNNKEL (reference sequence). CDR3 size: 14 residues. Written as DNA, the CDR3 is TGTGCCAGCAGCCAAGCGGGACAGGGGATAGGCTACACCTTC. It codes for CASSQAGQGIGYTF.

The chain carries TRBV21-1 and TRBJ2-7; the table calls TRBD1, which could not be checked here. TRBV21-1 is tagged as a pseudogene. The CDR3 covers 13 residues. CDR3 nucleotides: TGTGCCAGCCGCCAGGTGAGGGGGTACGAGCAGTACGTC. As protein: CASRQVRGYEQYV.

CDR3 coding DNA: TGTGCCTGGAGTGGGGCAGGGCGGGGGACGACTGATACGCAGTATTTT. It codes for CAWSGAGRGTTDTQYF. The chain carries TRBV30 and TRBJ2-3, with 7 positions matching TRBD2. Germline values: CDR1 GTSNPN, CDR2 SVGIG (reference sequence). Trimming cost V 1 base and J 6 bases; bases outside gene matches: 13. CDR3 length equals 16 residues.

The chain is built from TRBV24-1 and TRBJ1-1; 7 bases fit TRBD1. The CDR3 loop spans 13 amino acids. V was clipped by 7 bases and J by 1 base; unmatched bases: 2. Germline V gene lookup returns CDR1 KGHDR and CDR2 SFDVKD. The CDR3 protein is CATRGQENTEAFF. In nucleotides, the CDR3 is TGTGCCACCAGAGGACAGGAGAACACTGAAGCTTTCTTT.